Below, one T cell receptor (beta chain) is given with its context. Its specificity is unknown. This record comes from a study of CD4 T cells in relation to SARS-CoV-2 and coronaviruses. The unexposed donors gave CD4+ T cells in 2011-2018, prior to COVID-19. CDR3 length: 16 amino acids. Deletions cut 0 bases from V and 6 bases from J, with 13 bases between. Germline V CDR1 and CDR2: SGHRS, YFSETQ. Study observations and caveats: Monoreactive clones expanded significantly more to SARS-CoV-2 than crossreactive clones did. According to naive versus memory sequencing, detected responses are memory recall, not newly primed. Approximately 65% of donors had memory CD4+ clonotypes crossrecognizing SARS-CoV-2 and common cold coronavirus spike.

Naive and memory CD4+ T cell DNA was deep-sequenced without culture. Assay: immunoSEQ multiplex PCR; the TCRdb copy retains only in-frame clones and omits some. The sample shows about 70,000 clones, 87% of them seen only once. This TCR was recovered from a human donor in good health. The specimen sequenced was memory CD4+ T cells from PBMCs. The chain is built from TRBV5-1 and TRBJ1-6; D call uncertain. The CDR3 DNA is TGCGCCAGCAGCTTGGGGTTTGGTGGGGTTAATTCACCCCTCCACTTT. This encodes CASSLGFGGVNSPLHF.